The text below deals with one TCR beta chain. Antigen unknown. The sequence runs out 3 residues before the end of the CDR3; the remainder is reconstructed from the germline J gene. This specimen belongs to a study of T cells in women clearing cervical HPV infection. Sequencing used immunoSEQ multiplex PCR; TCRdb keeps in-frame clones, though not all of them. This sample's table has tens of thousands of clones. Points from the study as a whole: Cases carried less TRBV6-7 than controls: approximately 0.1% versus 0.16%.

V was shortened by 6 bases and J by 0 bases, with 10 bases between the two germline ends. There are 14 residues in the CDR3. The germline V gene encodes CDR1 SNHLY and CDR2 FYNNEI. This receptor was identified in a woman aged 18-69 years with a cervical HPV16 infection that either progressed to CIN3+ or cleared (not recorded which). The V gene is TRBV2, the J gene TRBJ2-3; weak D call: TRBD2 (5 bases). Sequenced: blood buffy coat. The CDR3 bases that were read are TGTGCCAGCAGAAGAACGGGGAGCACAGATACG. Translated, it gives CASRRTGSTDT. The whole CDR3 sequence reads CASRRTGSTDTQYF.